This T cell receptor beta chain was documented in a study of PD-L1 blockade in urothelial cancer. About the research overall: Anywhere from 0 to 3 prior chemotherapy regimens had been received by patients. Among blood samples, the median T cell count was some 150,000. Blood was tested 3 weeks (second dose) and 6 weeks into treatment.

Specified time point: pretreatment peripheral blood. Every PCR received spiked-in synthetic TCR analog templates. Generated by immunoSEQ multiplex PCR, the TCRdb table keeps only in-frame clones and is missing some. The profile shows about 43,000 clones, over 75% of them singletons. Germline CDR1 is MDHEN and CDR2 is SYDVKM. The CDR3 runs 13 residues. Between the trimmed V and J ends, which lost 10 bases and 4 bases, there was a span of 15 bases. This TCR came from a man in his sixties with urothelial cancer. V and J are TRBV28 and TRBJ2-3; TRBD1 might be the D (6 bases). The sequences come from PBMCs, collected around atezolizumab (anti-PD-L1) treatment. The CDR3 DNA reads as TGTGCCACCTTAGCAGGGGTGGCAGATACGCAGTATTTT. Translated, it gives CATLAGVADTQYF.